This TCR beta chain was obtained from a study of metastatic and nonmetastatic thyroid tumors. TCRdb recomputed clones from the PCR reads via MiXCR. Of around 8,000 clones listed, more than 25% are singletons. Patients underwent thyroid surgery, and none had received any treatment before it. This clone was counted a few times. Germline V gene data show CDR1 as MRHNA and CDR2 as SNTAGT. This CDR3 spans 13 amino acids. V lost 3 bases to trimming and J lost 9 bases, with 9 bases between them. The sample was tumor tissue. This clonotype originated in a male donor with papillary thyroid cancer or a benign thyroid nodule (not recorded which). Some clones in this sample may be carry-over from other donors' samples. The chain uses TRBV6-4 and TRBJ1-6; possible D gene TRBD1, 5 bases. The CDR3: CASSEGESSPLHF. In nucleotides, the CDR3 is TGTGCCAGCAGTGAGGGGGAATCTTCACCCCTCCACTTT.